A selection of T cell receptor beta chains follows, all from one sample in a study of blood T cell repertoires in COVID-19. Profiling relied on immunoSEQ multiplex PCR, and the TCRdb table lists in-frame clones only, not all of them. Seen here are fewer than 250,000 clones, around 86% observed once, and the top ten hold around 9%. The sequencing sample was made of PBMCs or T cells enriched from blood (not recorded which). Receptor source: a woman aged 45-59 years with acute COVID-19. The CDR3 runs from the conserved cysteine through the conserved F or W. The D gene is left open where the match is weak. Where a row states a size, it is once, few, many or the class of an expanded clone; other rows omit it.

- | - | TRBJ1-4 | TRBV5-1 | TGCGCCAGCAGCATAACAGGAAATAATGAAAAACTGTTTTTT | CASSITGNNEKLFF
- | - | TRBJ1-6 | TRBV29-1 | TGCAGCGTTCAGGCGGGTTCACCCCTCCACTTT | CSVQAGSPLHF
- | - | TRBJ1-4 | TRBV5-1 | TGCGCCAGCAGCTCGGGGGGCGTGACGGGGCCATACAATGAAAAACTGTTTTTT | CASSSGGVTGPYNEKLFF
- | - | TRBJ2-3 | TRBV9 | TGTGCCAGCAGCGTAAGTTTAGGCTCCCGAGAGGGGCAGTATTTT | CASSVSLGSREGQYF
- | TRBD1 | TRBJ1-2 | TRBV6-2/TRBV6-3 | TGTGCCAGCAGTTCCGGGACAGGGGGACTACATGGCTACACCTTC | CASSSGTGGLHGYTF
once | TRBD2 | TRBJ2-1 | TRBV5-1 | TGCGCCAGCAGCTTGATGGGACTAGTAGGCAATGAGCAGTTCTTC | CASSLMGLVGNEQFF
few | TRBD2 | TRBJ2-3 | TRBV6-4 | TGTGCCAGCAGTGCGGGGGGATTTCGGTCCTCCACAGATACGCAGTATTTT | CASSAGGFRSSTDTQYF
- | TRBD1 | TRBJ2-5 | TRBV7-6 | TGTGCCAGCAGCTTAGGTTCCGACAGGGCGCAAGAGACCCAGTACTTC | CASSLGSDRAQETQYF
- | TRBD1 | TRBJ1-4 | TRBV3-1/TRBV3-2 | TGTGCCAGCAGCCAAGTTGTGCCCACAGGGGGGCCTGCTGAAAAACTGTTTTTT | CASSQVVPTGGPAEKLFF
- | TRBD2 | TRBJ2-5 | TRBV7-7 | TGTGCTAGCAGCCTATTAGCGGGGGGTTTTCAAGAGACCCAGTACTTC | CASSLLAGGFQETQYF
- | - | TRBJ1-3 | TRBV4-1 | TGCGCCAGCAGCCAAGCCGCAGGACAGCCGAAGGGTTCCCCCATATATTTT | CASSQAAGQPKGSPIYF
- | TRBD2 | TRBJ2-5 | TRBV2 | TGTGCCAGCAGTGAGCTAAAAGGTTGGGGACTAGCCCATCAGTACTTC | CASSELKGWGLAHQYF
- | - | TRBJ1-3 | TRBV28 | TGTGCCAGCAACCGATGGGGCGCCAGCTCTGGAAACACCATATATTTT | CASNRWGASSGNTIYF
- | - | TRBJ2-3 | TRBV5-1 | TGCGCCAGCAGCTTGGGAGGCGGGTACACAGATACGCAGTATTTT | CASSLGGGYTDTQYF
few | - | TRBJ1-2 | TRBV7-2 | TGTGCCAGCAGCTTACAAACAGGGTCCTATGGCTACACCTTC | CASSLQTGSYGYTF
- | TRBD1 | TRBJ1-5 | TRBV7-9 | TGTGCCAGCAGCAATACGGACAGGGGCGATCAGCCCCAGCATTTT | CASSNTDRGDQPQHF
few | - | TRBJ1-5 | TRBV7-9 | TGTGCCAGCAGTGTCGGGGACACACATCAGCCCCAGCATTTT | CASSVGDTHQPQHF
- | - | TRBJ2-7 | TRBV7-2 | TGTGCCAGCAGCTTAGTTGCGGGACAGTCCTACGAGCAGTACTTC | CASSLVAGQSYEQYF
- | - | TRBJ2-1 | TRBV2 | TGTGCCAGCAGTGTCCCCCGAGCGGGCTACAATGAGCAGTTCTTC | CASSVPRAGYNEQFF
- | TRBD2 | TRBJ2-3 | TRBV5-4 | TGTGCCAGCAGCTTGGTTGTCGTAGCGGGAGCTTTTTGGCATACGCAGTATTTT | CASSLVVVAGAFWHTQYF
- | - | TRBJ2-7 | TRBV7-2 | TGTGCCAGCAGCTTATTTCGGAGGGACGAGCAGTACTTC | CASSLFRRDEQYF